The 6 T cell receptor beta chains given below trace back to one sample, sequenced in a study of T cell responses to AZD1222 COVID-19 vaccine. Sequenced by immunoSEQ multiplex PCR; TCRdb stores in-frame clones only, minus some. The repertoire has under 200,000 clones, roughly 92% of them found once; the top ten carry 0.64%. The sequencing used peripheral blood, collected on day 0 of AZD1222 vaccination. Every receptor here comes from an adult in good health.

The rearrangement joins TRBV27 to TRBJ1-1; no firm D call. The V end lost 0 bases, the J end lost 1 base, and 18 bases lay between the germline ends. The CDR3 consists of 18 residues. Germline CDR1 reads MNHEY; CDR2 reads SMNVEV (reference sequence). CDR3 sequence reads: CASSLSFVKGLTNTEAFF. The CDR3 DNA follows: TGTGCCAGCAGTTTATCGTTTGTGAAGGGATTGACGAACACTGAAGCTTTCTTT.

The CDR3 is CASSLTGSSNSPLHF. The CDR3 DNA follows: TGTGCCAGCAGCTTAACAGGGTCTTCTAATTCACCCCTCCACTTT. V is TRBV7-9 and J is TRBJ1-6, with TRBD1 as a possible D gene (6 bases). Germline CDR1 and CDR2: SEHNR and FQNEAQ (reference sequence). Trimming removed 2 bases from V and 6 bases from J, with 11 bases in between. CDR3 size: 15 residues.

The chain uses TRBV2 and TRBJ2-1, with D hard to call. Between the trimmed V and J ends, which lost 6 bases and 9 bases, there was a span of 12 bases. The CDR3 extends over 12 amino acids. Per germline, CDR1 SNHLY and CDR2 FYNNEI. The CDR3 bases are TGTGCCAGCAGCGTTCTCTTAGGTGAGCAGTTCTTC. It translates to CASSVLLGEQFF.

This CDR3 is CASSFGGRPEAFF. The CDR3 DNA sequence: TGTGCCAGCAGCTTTGGGGGTAGACCTGAAGCTTTCTTT. V is TRBV7-9 and J is TRBJ1-1; D may be TRBD1 (5 bases). The germline CDR1 and CDR2 sequences are SEHNR and FQNEAQ (reference sequence). The V and J ends lost 3 bases and 6 bases respectively, with 11 bases between them. There are 13 residues in the CDR3.

The gene calls are TRBV9 and TRBJ2-1; D might be TRBD1 (5 bases). Trimming stripped 4 bases from V and 8 bases from J, with 16 bases between. This CDR3 contains 14 residues. Germline V gene sequence: CDR1 SGDLS, CDR2 YYNGEE. The CDR3 sequence: CASSSPRAWDEQFF. The CDR3 nucleotides read TGTGCCAGCAGCTCTCCCAGGGCTTGGGATGAGCAGTTCTTC.

The chain joins TRBV5-3 to TRBJ1-1; D unresolved. TRBV5-3 is an ORF; its function is uncertain. The CDR3 has 12 amino acids. V was clipped by 0 bases and J by 8 bases, with 8 bases between them. The CDR3 DNA reads TGTGCCAGAAGCTTGGTAGACCCCGAAGCTTTCTTT. This sequence encodes CARSLVDPEAFF.